This TCR beta chain was found in a study of tumor-infiltrating lymphocytes in primary liver carcinoma. Background on the study: The neoplasms were of stage T1-T3 N0M0, with dimensions of about 4.2 to 11 cm across. Productive TCRbeta read yields ran from roughly 3.65 to 7.13 million per sample and were similar between tissues.

For this clonotype: This may come from a read error, since a much larger clone is one base off.

Starting material of around 490 ng total RNA yielded TCR beta cDNA via a constant-region primer. Libraries for TCR beta were built through three nested multiplex PCR rounds, which together made up a slightly modified ARM-PCR procedure. Use of TRBV1-TRBV30 forward primers with a C-beta reverse primer characterized the first two PCR rounds, which lasted about 10 cycles each. MiXCR was run by TCRdb on the multiplex PCR reads, yielding one entry per CDR3 protein. The data hold 55,000 to 65,000 distinct CDR3 sequences, with 70% to 85% observed a single time. Unsorted bulk tissue of about 18-34 mg yielded co-extracted RNA and DNA. Patients in the cohort were treatment-naive and living with chronic HBV infection. CDR3 length: 14 amino acids. CDR1 and CDR2 from the germline V gene are SGHTA and FQGTGA.

The sequencing sample was made of liver tumor tissue from sampling region 2. As to subset: tumor region T2, inferior pole. The origin of this receptor is a man aged 40-50 years with primary liver carcinoma and hepatitis B virus infection. V usage is TRBV7-3 and J usage is TRBJ2-1; D is uncertain. The CDR3 is CASSLSLAHNVQFF. CDR3 bases: TGTGCCAGCAGCTTAAGTTTGGCACACAATGTGCAGTTCTTC.